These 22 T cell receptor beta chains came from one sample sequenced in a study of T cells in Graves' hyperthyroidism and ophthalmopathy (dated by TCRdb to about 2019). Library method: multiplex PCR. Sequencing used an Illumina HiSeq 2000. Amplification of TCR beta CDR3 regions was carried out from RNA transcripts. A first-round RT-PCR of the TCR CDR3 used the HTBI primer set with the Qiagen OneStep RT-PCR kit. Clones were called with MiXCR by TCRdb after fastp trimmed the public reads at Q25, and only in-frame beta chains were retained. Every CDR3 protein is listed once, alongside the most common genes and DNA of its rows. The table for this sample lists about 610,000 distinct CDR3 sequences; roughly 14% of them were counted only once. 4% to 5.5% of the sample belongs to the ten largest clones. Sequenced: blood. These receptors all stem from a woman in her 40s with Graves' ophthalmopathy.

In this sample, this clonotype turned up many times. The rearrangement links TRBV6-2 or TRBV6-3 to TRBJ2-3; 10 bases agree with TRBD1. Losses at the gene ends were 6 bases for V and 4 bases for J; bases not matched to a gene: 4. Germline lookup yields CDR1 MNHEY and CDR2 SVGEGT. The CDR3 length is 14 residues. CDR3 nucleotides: TGTGCCAGCAGCGCGGGACAGGGGTCAGATACGCAGTATTTT. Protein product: CASSAGQGSDTQYF.

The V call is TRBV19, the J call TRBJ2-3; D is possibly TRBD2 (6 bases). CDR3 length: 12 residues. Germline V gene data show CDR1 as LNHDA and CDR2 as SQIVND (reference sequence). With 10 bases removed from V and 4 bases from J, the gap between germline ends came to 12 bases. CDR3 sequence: CATDRGSDTQYF. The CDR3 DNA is TGTGCCACTGACCGGGGGTCAGATACGCAGTATTTT.

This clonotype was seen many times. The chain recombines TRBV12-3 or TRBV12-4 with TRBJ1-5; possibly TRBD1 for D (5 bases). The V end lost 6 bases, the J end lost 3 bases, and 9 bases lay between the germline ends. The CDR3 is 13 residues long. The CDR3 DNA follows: TGTGCCAGCAGAGACAGTGACAATCAGCCCCAGCATTTT. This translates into CASRDSDNQPQHF.

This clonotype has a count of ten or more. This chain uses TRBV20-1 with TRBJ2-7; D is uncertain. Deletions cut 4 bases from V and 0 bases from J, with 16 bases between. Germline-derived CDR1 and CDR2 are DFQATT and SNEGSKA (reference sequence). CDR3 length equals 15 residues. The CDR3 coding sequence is TGCAGTGCTACTACTGAGCCGGGCCTCTCCTACGAGCAGTACTTC. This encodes CSATTEPGLSYEQYF.

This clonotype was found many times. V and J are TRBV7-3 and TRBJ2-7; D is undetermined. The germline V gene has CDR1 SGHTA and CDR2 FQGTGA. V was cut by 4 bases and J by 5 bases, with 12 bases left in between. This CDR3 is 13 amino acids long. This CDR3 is CASSSPPGDEQYF. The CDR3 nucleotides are TGTGCCAGCAGCTCACCCCCTGGGGACGAGCAGTACTTC.

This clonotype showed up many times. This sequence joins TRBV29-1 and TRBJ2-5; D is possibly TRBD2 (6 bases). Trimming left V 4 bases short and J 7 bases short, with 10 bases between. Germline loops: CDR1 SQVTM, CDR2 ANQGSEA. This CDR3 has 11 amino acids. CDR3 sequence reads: CSVGQEGTQYF. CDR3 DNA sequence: TGCAGCGTTGGGCAGGAGGGGACCCAGTACTTC.

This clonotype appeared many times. CDR3 region: CSARRPGEGNQPQHF. The CDR3 DNA sequence: TGCAGTGCTAGACGTCCAGGGGAGGGCAATCAGCCCCAGCATTTT. The rearrangement joins TRBV20-1 to TRBJ1-5, with D maybe TRBD1 (6 bases). CDR3 size: 15 residues. V was pared by 2 bases and J by 2 bases, with 13 bases between. Germline-derived CDR1 and CDR2 are DFQATT and SNEGSKA (reference sequence).

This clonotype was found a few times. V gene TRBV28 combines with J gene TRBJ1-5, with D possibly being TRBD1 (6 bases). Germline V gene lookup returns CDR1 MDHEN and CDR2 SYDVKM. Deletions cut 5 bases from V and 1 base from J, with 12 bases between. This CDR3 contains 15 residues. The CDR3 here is CASSQTGRSNQPQHF. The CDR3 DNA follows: TGTGCCAGCAGTCAGACAGGCAGAAGCAATCAGCCCCAGCATTTT. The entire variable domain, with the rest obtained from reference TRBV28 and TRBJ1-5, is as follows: DVKVTQSSRYLVKRTGEKVFLECVQDMDHENMFWYRQDPGLGLRLIYFSYDVKMKEKGDIPEGYSVSREKKERFSLILESASTNQTSMYLCASSQTGRSNQPQHFGDGTRLSIL.

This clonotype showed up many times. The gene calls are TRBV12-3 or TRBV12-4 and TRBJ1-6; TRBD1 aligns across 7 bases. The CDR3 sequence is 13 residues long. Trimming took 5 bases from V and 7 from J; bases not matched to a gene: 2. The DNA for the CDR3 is TGTGCCAGCAGTCGACAGGGCAATTCACCCCTCCACTTT. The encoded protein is CASSRQGNSPLHF.

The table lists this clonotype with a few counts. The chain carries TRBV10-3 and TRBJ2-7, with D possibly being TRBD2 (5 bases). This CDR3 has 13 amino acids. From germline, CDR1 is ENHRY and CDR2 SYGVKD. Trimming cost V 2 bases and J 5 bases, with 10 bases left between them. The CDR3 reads CAISERGQNEQYF. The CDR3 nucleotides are TGTGCCATCAGTGAGCGAGGGCAGAACGAGCAGTACTTC.

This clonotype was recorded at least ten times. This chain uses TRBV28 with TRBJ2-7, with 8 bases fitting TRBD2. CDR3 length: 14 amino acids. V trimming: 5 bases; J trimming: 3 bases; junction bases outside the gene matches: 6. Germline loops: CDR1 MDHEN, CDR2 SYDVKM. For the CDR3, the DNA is TGTGCCAGCAGTATCCCGGGACTAGGCTACGAGCAGTACTTC. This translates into CASSIPGLGYEQYF. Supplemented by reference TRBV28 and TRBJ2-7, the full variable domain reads DVKVTQSSRYLVKRTGEKVFLECVQDMDHENMFWYRQDPGLGLRLIYFSYDVKMKEKGDIPEGYSVSREKKERFSLILESASTNQTSMYLCASSIPGLGYEQYFGPGTRLTVT.

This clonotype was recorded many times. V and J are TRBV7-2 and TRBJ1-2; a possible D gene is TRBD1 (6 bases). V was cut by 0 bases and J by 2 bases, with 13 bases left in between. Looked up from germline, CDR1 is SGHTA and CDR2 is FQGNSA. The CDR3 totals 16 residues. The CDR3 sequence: CASSLAGRGMNYGYTF. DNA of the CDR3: TGTGCCAGCAGCTTAGCGGGAAGGGGGATGAACTATGGCTACACCTTC. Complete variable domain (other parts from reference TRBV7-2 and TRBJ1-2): GAGVSQSPSNKVTEKGKDVELRCDPISGHTALYWYRQSLGQGLEFLIYFQGNSAPDKSGLPSDRFSAERTGGSVSTLTIQRTQQEDSAVYLCASSLAGRGMNYGYTFGSGTRLTVV.

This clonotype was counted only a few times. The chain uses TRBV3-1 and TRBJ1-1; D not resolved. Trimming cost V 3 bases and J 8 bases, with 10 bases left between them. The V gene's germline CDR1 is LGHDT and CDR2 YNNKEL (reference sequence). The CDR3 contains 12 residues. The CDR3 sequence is CASSHSDGEAFF. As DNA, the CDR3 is TGTGCCAGCAGCCATTCAGACGGGGAAGCTTTCTTT.

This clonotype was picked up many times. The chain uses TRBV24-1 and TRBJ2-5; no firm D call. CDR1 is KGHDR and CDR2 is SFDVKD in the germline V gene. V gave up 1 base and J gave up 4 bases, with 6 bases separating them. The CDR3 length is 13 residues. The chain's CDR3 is CATSDFGLETQYF. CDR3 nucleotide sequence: TGTGCCACCAGTGATTTCGGGCTAGAGACCCAGTACTTC.

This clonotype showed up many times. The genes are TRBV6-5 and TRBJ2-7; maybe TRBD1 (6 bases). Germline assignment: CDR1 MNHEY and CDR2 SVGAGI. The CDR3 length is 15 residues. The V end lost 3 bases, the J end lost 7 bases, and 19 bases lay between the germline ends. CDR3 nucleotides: TGTGCCAGCAGTTATTACAGGGACAAATTGTGGGAGCAGTACTTC. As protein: CASSYYRDKLWEQYF.

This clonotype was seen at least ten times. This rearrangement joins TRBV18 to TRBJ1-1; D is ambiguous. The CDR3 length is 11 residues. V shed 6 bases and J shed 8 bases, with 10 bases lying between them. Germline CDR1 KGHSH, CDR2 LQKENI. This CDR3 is CASSLTKEAFF. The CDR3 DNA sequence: TGTGCCAGCTCGCTTACAAAGGAAGCTTTCTTT.

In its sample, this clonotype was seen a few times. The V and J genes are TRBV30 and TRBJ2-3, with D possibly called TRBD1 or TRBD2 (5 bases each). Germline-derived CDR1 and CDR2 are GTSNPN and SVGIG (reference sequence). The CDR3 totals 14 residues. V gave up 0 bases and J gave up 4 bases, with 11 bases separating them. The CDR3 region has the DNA TGTGCCTGGAGTGTGGGGGAGTACGCAGATACGCAGTATTTT. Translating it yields CAWSVGEYADTQYF.

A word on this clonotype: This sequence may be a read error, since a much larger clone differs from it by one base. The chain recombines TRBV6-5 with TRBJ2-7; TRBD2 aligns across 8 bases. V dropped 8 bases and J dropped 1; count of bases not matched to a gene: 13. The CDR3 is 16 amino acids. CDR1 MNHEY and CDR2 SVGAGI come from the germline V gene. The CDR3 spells CASGSRAAGASYEQYF. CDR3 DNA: TGTGCCAGCGGTTCGAGAGCAGCGGGAGCTTCCTACGAGCAGTACTTC.

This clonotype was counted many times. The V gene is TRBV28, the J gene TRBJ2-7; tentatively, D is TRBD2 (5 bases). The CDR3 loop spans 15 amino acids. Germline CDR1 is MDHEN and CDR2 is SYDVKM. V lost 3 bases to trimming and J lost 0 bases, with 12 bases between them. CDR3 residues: CASSFLAVSSYEQYF. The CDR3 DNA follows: TGTGCCAGCAGTTTTCTAGCCGTGAGCTCCTACGAGCAGTACTTC.

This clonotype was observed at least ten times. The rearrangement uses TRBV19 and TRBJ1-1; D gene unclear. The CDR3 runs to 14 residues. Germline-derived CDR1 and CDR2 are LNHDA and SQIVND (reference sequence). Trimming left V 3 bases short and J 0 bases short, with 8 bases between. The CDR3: CASSMASMNTEAFF. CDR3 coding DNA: TGTGCCAGTAGTATGGCCAGCATGAACACTGAAGCTTTCTTT.

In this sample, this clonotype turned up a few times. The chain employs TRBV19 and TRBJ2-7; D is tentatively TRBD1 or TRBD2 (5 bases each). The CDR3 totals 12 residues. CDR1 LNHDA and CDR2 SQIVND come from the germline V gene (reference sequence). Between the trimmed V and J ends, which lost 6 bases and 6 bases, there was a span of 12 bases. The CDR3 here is CASRTRGTEQYF. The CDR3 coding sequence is TGTGCCAGTAGGACCCGGGGCACCGAGCAGTACTTC.

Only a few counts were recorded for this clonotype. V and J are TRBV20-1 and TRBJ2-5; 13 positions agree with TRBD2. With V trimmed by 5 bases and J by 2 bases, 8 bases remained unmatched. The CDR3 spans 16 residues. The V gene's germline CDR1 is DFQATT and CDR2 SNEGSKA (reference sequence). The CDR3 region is CSASSLAGGPQETQYF. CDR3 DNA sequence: TGCAGTGCTTCATCACTAGCGGGAGGGCCACAAGAGACCCAGTACTTC.